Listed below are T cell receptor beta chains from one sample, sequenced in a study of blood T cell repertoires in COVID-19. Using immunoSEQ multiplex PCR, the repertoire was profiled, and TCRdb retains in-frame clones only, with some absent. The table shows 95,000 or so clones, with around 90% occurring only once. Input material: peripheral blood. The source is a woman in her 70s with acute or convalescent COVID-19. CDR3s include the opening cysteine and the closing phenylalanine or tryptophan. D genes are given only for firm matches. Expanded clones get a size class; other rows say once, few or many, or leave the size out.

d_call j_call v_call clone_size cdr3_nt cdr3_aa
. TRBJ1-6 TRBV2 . TGTGCCAGCAGACAGGGTCTAAGTTCACCCCTCCACTTT CASRQGLSSPLHF
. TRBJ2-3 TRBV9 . TGTGCCAGCAGCGTAGTGGCACAGGTTATTTCAGATACGCAGTATTTT CASSVVAQVISDTQYF
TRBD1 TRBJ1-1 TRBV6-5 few TGTGCCAGCATTCAATGGCGGGACAGGGTCACTGAAGCTTTCTTT CASIQWRDRVTEAFF
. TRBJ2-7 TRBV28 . TGTGCCAGCAGGGGTAGCGAGAGCTACGAGCAGTACTTC CASRGSESYEQYF
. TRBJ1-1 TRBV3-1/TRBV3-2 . TGTGCCAGCAGCCAATGGGGAGGCAGAGACACTGAAGCTTTCTTT CASSQWGGRDTEAFF
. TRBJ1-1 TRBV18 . TGTGCCAGCTCACCTCGACAGGTAAAGGACACTGAAGCTTTCTTT CASSPRQVKDTEAFF
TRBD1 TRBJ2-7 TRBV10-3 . TGTGCCATCGGGGACAGGGCCCCCCTCTACGAGCAGTACTTC CAIGDRAPLYEQYF
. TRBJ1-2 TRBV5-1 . TGCGCCAGCAGCTTTGAAGGACTGGCTAACTATGGCTACACCTTC CASSFEGLANYGYTF
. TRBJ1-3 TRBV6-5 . TGTGCCAGCAGTTATAGGACGGGGTTCTCTGGAAACACCATATATTTT CASSYRTGFSGNTIYF
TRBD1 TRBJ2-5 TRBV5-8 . TGTGCCAGCAGTTTGGGACAGGGGGCGCTCGGAGAGACCCAGTACTTC CASSLGQGALGETQYF
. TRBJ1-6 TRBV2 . TGTGCCAGCAGCGGGGAGGGGTCCTATAATTCACCCCTCCACTTT CASSGEGSYNSPLHF
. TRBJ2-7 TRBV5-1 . TGCGCCAGCAGCTTGTTCGAGAGCCTAATATACGAGCAGTACTTC CASSLFESLIYEQYF
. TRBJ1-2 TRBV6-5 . TGTGCCAGCAGTTACCCAGGGGAAGGCTACACCTTC CASSYPGEGYTF
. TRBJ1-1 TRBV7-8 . TGTGCCAGCAGCTTGACAGGGAACACTGAAGCTTTCTTT CASSLTGNTEAFF
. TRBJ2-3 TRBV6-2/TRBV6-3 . TGTGCCAGCAGCCCGGACTGGAATTCGGATACGCAGTATTTT CASSPDWNSDTQYF
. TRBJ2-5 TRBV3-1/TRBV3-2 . TGTGCCAGCAGCCAAGAGGCAGGGGATCGCGGGACCCAGTACTTC CASSQEAGDRGTQYF
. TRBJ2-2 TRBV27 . TGTGCCAGCAGCTTTGCAGGGGATCCCGGGGAGCTGTTTTTT CASSFAGDPGELFF
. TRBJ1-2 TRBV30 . TGTGCCTGGAACGGGTTCCGAGGGGGCTACACCTTC CAWNGFRGGYTF
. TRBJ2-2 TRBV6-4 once TGTGCCAGCAGTCCCAGGGAGGGGGACACCGGGGAGCTGTTTTTT CASSPREGDTGELFF
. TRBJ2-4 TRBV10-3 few TGTGCCATCGCAGGACTGCTGGGAAACATTCAGTACTTC CAIAGLLGNIQYF
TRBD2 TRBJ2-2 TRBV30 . TGTGCCTTCAATGTGATAGCGGGAGCCGGGGAGCTGTTTTTT CAFNVIAGAGELFF
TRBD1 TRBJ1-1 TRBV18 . TGTGCCAGCTCATCGTTTGGACAGGGGGACACTGAAGCTTTCTTT CASSSFGQGDTEAFF
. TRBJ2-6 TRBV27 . TGTGCCAGCAGGAGGGAGGGGGGATCCGGGGCCAACGTCCTGACTTTC CASRREGGSGANVLTF
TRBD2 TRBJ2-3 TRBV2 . TGTGCCAGCAGTCAGACTAGCAGTCATTGGGATACGCAGTATTTT CASSQTSSHWDTQYF
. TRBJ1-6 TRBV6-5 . TGTGCCAGCAGCCAGGGGAATTCACCCCTCCACTTT CASSQGNSPLHF
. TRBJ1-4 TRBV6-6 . TGTGCCAGCAGTTACTCGAATTCGCCAGCCGGGGAGAAACTGTTTTTT CASSYSNSPAGEKLFF
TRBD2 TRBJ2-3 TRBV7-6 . TGTGCCAGCAGCACGGGACTAGGTCCGAACACAGATACGCAGTATTTT CASSTGLGPNTDTQYF
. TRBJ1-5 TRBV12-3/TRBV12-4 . TGTGCCAGCGGTTCTTTAGAGACATCACCCCAGCATTTT CASGSLETSPQHF
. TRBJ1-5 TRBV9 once TGTGCCAGCAGCGTAGGTCCCATATCAAACAGGGTGGATCAGCCCCAGCATTTT CASSVGPISNRVDQPQHF
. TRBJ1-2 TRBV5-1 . TGCGCCAGCAGCTTGGAACCGGGGAGCTATGGCTACACCTTC CASSLEPGSYGYTF
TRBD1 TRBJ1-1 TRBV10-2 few TGCGCCAGCAGTGAACGGACAGGGGTAATGAACACTGAAGCTTTCTTT CASSERTGVMNTEAFF
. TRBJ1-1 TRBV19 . TGTGCCAGTAGGGGACTCACTGAAGCTTTCTTT CASRGLTEAFF
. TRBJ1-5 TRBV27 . TGTGCCAGCAGGCCTAGGGGTTTGGGGAGCAATCAGCCCCAGCATTTT CASRPRGLGSNQPQHF
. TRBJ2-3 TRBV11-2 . TGTGCCAGCAGCTTTGAGGTTGGCACAGATACGCAGTATTTT CASSFEVGTDTQYF
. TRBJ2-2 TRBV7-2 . TGTGCCAGCAGCTTAAGACAGACAGTGAACACCGGGGAGCTGTTTTTT CASSLRQTVNTGELFF
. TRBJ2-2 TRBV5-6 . TGTGCCAGCAGCTTGTTTGAGACAGCGAACACCGGGGAGCTGTTTTTT CASSLFETANTGELFF
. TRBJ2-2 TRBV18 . TGTGCCAGCTCAGAGGTTGGCGGGGAGCTGTTTTTT CASSEVGGELFF
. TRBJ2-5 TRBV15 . TGTGCCACCAGCAGAGGATCCGGAGGGCGGGAGACCCAGTACTTC CATSRGSGGRETQYF
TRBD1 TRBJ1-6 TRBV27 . TGTGCCAGCAGTTTAGGGACAGGGACGCGTAATTCACCCCTCCACTTT CASSLGTGTRNSPLHF
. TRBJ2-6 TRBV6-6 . TGTGCCAGCAGTGGGGGCGGTTCTGGGGCCAACGTCCTGACTTTC CASSGGGSGANVLTF
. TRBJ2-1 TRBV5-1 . TGCGCCAGCAGCTATAGCACAAATGAGCAGTTCTTC CASSYSTNEQFF
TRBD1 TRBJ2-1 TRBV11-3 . TGTGCCAGCAGCTTAGGGACAGGGGCCTACAATGAGCAGTTCTTC CASSLGTGAYNEQFF
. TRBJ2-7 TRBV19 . TGTGCCAGTAGTAGGCAGGGCGGTTACGAGCAGTACTTC CASSRQGGYEQYF
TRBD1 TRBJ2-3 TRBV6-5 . TGTGCCAGCACTAAGGACAGGAGCACAGATACGCAGTATTTT CASTKDRSTDTQYF
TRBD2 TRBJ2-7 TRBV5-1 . TGCGCCAGCAGCTCCGGGGGGGTAGCCTACGAGCAGTACTTC CASSSGGVAYEQYF
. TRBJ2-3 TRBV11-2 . TGTGCCAGCGGCGATTTTGGGGGGGATACGCAGTATTTT CASGDFGGDTQYF
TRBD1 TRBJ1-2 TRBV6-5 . TGTGCCAGCAGTTATTCCCGGACAGGGGGCGCCTATGGCTACACCTTC CASSYSRTGGAYGYTF
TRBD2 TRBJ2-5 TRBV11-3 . TGTGCCAGCAGCCCAGGGGGACTAGCCCAAGAGACCCAGTACTTC CASSPGGLAQETQYF
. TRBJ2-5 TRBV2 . TGTGCCAGCAGTTTTCGGGAAGAGACCCAGTACTTC CASSFREETQYF
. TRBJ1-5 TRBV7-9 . TGTGCCAGCAGTCCATCAGGGGTGGATCAGCCCCAGCATTTT CASSPSGVDQPQHF
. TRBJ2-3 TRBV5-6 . TGTGCCAGCAGGACCTTTCTGACACAGAGCACAGATACGCAGTATTTT CASRTFLTQSTDTQYF
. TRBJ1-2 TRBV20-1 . TGCAGCGTGGTAATCCCGGGTGGCTACACCTTC CSVVIPGGYTF
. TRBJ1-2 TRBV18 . TGTGCCAGCTCACCAGTGTCACAGCCCTATGGCTACACCTTC CASSPVSQPYGYTF
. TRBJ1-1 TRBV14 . TGTGCCAGCGGGGTTCAGGGTCTCGCGACCACTGAAGCTTTCTTT CASGVQGLATTEAFF
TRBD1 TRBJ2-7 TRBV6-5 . TGTGCCAGCAGTTACGCGGGACAGGGGTACGAGCAGTACTTC CASSYAGQGYEQYF
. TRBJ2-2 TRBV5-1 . TGCGCCAGCAGCTGGCGGGTCTTCGGCGGGGAAGGCACCGGGGAGCTGTTTTTT CASSWRVFGGEGTGELFF
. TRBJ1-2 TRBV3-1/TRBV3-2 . TGTGCCTCCGAGGGCAGTTTTAACTATGGCTACACCTTC CASEGSFNYGYTF
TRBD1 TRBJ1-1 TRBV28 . TGTGCCAGCAGTTTAAAAGTGGGACAGGGAGCTTTCTTT CASSLKVGQGAFF
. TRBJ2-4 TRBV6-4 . TGTGCCAGGCCGAGGGGGACCAAAAACATTCAGTACTTC CARPRGTKNIQYF